One sample yielded the 18 T cell receptor beta chains listed below, sequenced in a study of cytomegalovirus exposure and HLA in healthy donors. PCR used 60 Vbeta primers and 13 Jbeta primers. Assay used: immunoSEQ multiplex PCR; TCRdb lists only in-frame clones, some missing. The sample has approximately 120,000 clones; more than 60% are singletons. Sequencing was performed on PBMCs. These receptors originate from a female donor in good health and CMV-seronegative.

The CDR3 loop is CASSLSGVPYNEQFF. CDR3 coding DNA: TGCGCCAGCAGCTTGAGCGGGGTACCCTACAATGAGCAGTTCTTC. This sequence joins TRBV5-1 and TRBJ2-1; TRBD2 agrees at 7 bases. Germline-derived CDR1 and CDR2 are SGHRS and YFSETQ. Trimming at V came to 1 base and at J to 2 bases, leaving 3 bases not matched to a gene. The CDR3 runs to 15 residues.

The chain links TRBV2 to TRBJ1-2; perhaps TRBD1 as D (5 bases). V was cut by 4 bases and J by 4 bases, with 22 bases left in between. Germline lookup yields CDR1 SNHLY and CDR2 FYNNEI. This CDR3 has 17 residues. The CDR3 region is CASSGRGGVGRIYGYTF. The CDR3, as DNA: TGTGCCAGCAGTGGGCGGGGGGGAGTAGGTCGTATCTATGGCTACACCTTC.

The chain has TRBV9 and TRBJ1-3; D is unresolved. Germline CDR1 is SGDLS and CDR2 is YYNGEE. CDR3 size: 16 residues. The V end lost 0 bases, the J end lost 2 bases, and 12 bases lay between the germline ends. This CDR3 is CASSVGAVGTGNTIYF. The CDR3 DNA reads TGTGCCAGCAGCGTAGGGGCGGTCGGGACTGGAAACACCATATATTTT.

The V gene is TRBV19, the J gene TRBJ2-1; D possibly corresponds to TRBD2 (5 bases). CDR3 length equals 15 residues. V dropped 8 bases and J dropped 6 bases, with 20 bases sitting between them. Germline CDR1 LNHDA, CDR2 SQIVND (reference sequence). CDR3 sequence (DNA): TGTGCCAGTGGAGGTTCGAGCATCAGTGGCAATGAGCAGTTCTTC. Its translation: CASGGSSISGNEQFF. The full variable domain, completed using reference TRBV19 and TRBJ2-1, is DGGITQSPKYLFRKEGQNVTLSCEQNLNHDAMYWYRQDPGQGLRLIYYSQIVNDFQKGDIAEGYSVSREKKESFPLTVTSAQKNPTAFYLCASGGSSISGNEQFFGPGTRLTVL.

This clone was detected once. The chain recombines TRBV9 with TRBJ2-6; TRBD1 matches at 8 bases. J was trimmed by 0 bases and V by 2 bases; bases with no gene match: 7. The CDR3 is 18 residues long. Germline assignment: CDR1 SGDLS and CDR2 YYNGEE. The DNA for the CDR3 is TGTGCCAGCAGCGTCGCGACAGGGGACTTCTCTGGGGCCAACGTCCTGACTTTC. Its protein product is CASSVATGDFSGANVLTF.

The sample holds a few counts of this clone. This rearrangement joins TRBV2 to TRBJ1-1, with 9 bases fitting TRBD1. V was pared by 6 bases and J by 2 bases, with 7 bases of the junction left unmatched. The CDR3 has 15 residues. In germline, CDR1 is SNHLY, CDR2 FYNNEI. CDR3 coding DNA: TGTGCCAGCAGCCGGACAGGGGTTAGAAACACTGAAGCTTTCTTT. It translates to CASSRTGVRNTEAFF.

J is TRBJ2-7 and V is TRBV14, with TRBD2 as a possible D gene (6 bases). Germline-derived CDR1 and CDR2 are SGHDN and FVKESK. This CDR3 spans 18 amino acids. Trimming left V 0 bases short and J 0 bases short, with 18 bases between. The CDR3 loop is CASSQDAQLAPSSYEQYF. In nucleotides, the CDR3 is TGTGCCAGCAGCCAAGATGCCCAACTAGCTCCGAGCTCCTACGAGCAGTACTTC.

This chain links TRBV5-1 with TRBJ1-4; D gene ambiguous. The CDR3 totals 16 residues. Trimming cost V 4 bases and J 3 bases, with 16 bases left between them. Germline V lookup: CDR1 SGHRS, CDR2 YFSETQ. The CDR3 DNA reads TGCGCCAGCAGCGTTGGAGGGTTGGGAGCTAATGAAAAACTGTTTTTT. The encoded protein is CASSVGGLGANEKLFF.

Points on this clone: Sequence at one end of the junction differs from germline and may be a read error. The chain recombines TRBV7-2 with TRBJ2-5, with 7 bases identical to TRBD2. The CDR3 sequence is 16 residues long. Germline CDR1 SGHTA, CDR2 FQGNSA. DNA for the CDR3: TGTGCCAGCAGCCTAGCCGGGGGTAGCGGGCGGGAGACCCAGTACTTC. Its translation: CASSLAGGSGRETQYF.

The rearrangement uses TRBV9 and TRBJ1-1; D not certain. V lost 1 base, J lost 0 bases, and 4 bases lay in between. The CDR3 spans 13 residues. The germline V gene has CDR1 SGDLS and CDR2 YYNGEE. CDR3 in amino acids: CASSVTVNTEAFF. CDR3 nucleotide sequence: TGTGCCAGCAGCGTAACGGTGAACACTGAAGCTTTCTTT.

The chain carries TRBV7-6 and TRBJ1-6, with 9 nucleotides matching TRBD1. The CDR3 is 16 amino acids. V dropped 4 bases and J dropped 6; count of bases not matched to a gene: 7. Germline loops: CDR1 SGHVS, CDR2 FNYEAQ. The CDR3 region is CASSSSGTGTNSPLHF. CDR3 coding DNA: TGTGCCAGCAGCTCCTCCGGGACAGGGACTAATTCACCCCTCCACTTT.

Notes on this clone: The same CDR3 can be traced to other DNA sequences in this sample. CDR3 nucleotide sequence: TGTGCCAGCAAATCGACAGCTACCTCTGGGTCCTACGAGCAGTACTTC. Amino acid sequence: CASKSTATSGSYEQYF. The V call is TRBV11-2, the J call TRBJ2-7; maybe TRBD1 (5 bases). Trimming removed 7 bases at V and 1 base at J, with 20 bases between. The CDR3 length is 16 residues. Germline CDR1 is SGHAT and CDR2 is FQNNGV.

V is TRBV10-3 and J is TRBJ2-7; no firm D call. V was clipped by 3 bases and J by 4 bases, with 10 bases between them. Germline CDR1 ENHRY, CDR2 SYGVKD. The CDR3 is 13 amino acids. The CDR3 DNA is TGTGCCATCAGTGACAGTTTGATATACGAGCAGTACTTC. Translated: CAISDSLIYEQYF.

This clone showed up just a few times. V is TRBV19 and J is TRBJ2-7; TRBD2 might be the D (7 bases). Trimming took 5 bases from V and 0 from J, leaving 11 bases between them. This CDR3 is built from 14 residues. Germline V gene data show CDR1 as LNHDA and CDR2 as SQIVND (reference sequence). CDR3 nucleotide sequence: TGTGCCAGTAGTCCGGGGGGCATCTCCTACGAGCAGTACTTC. Translating it yields CASSPGGISYEQYF.

This clone was observed a handful of times. The chain uses TRBV5-4 and TRBJ2-7; tentative D call: TRBD2 (6 bases). The CDR3 loop spans 17 amino acids. V lost 2 bases and J 2 bases, leaving 20 bases between the germline ends. In germline, CDR1 is SGHNT, CDR2 YYREEE (reference sequence). CDR3 sequence reads: CASSFYGRNSNPYEQYF. The DNA for the CDR3 is TGTGCCAGCAGCTTTTATGGGAGGAACTCAAACCCCTACGAGCAGTACTTC.

This chain uses TRBV6-1 with TRBJ2-5, with 11 nucleotides matching TRBD2. The J call is doubtful: the DNA matches TRBJ2-7 better. CDR3 length equals 14 residues. Per the germline V gene, CDR1 is MNHNS and CDR2 is SASEGT. The CDR3 is CASCTSGGPYEQYF. DNA for the CDR3: TGTGCCAGCTGCACTAGCGGGGGCCCCTACGAGCAGTACTTC.

This clone was detected a few times. The genes are TRBV30 and TRBJ2-4, with 11 bases matching TRBD1. The CDR3 runs to 21 residues. Germline trimming cut 0 bases from V and 0 bases from J; bases unmatched to any gene: 16. Germline V gene data show CDR1 as GTSNPN and CDR2 as SVGIG (reference sequence). The CDR3 sequence: CAWSVRGDRGIVEIAKNIQYF. The CDR3 DNA is TGTGCCTGGAGTGTACGCGGGGACAGGGGGATTGTCGAAATAGCCAAAAACATTCAGTACTTC.

This clone was detected a few times. The chain uses TRBV5-4 and TRBJ1-6, with a weak D call TRBD1 (5 bases). V lost 4 bases, J lost 7 bases, and 12 bases lay in between. The CDR3 consists of 14 residues. Per the germline V gene, CDR1 is SGHNT and CDR2 is YYREEE (reference sequence). Written as DNA, the CDR3 is TGTGCCAGCAGCCCCTGGGACTCGAATTCACCCCTCCACTTT. Its translation: CASSPWDSNSPLHF.